The next 32 T cell receptor beta chains were all read from a single sample in a study of blood T cell repertoires in COVID-19. Method: immunoSEQ multiplex PCR; TCRdb's copy keeps in-frame clones and lacks some. This sample has around 200,000 clones; 80% to 90% occur once, and the top ten carry roughly 4.1%. The specimen sequenced was peripheral blood. Source of these receptors: a man in his fifties with acute or convalescent COVID-19.

The V and J genes are TRBV29-1 and TRBJ2-2; D possibly corresponds to TRBD1 (6 bases). Per the germline V gene, CDR1 is SQVTM and CDR2 is ANQGSEA. V lost 4 bases and J 2 bases, leaving 8 bases between the germline ends. This CDR3 is built from 13 residues. In DNA form, the CDR3 reads TGCAGCGTTGCAGGGGCAAACACCGGGGAGCTGTTTTTT. Its translation: CSVAGANTGELFF.

As to this clone: This CDR3 is also generated by other DNA sequences in the sample. The V and J genes are TRBV21-1 and TRBJ1-2; the DNA was not compared with TRBD1, the D call given in the table. TRBV21-1 is labeled a pseudogene. The CDR3 length is 12 residues. The chain's CDR3 is CASSKDRAGYTF. For the CDR3, the DNA is TGTGCCAGCAGCAAGGACAGGGCTGGCTACACCTTC.

CDR3 nucleotides: TGCGCCAGCAGCTTGGCAGGGGAGGGCAATGAGCAGTTCTTC. Its protein is CASSLAGEGNEQFF. The V and J genes are TRBV5-1 and TRBJ2-1; D is perhaps TRBD2 (7 bases). The CDR3 is made up of 14 amino acids. Germline-derived CDR1 and CDR2 are SGHRS and YFSETQ. V was shortened by 0 bases and J by 6 bases, with 10 bases between the two germline ends.

V and J are TRBV6-1 and TRBJ2-1; no definite D call. V gave up 2 bases and J gave up 0 bases, with 8 bases separating them. This CDR3 has 15 amino acids. Germline CDR1 is MNHNS and CDR2 is SASEGT. CDR3 protein: CASSEKQTSYNEQFF. DNA of the CDR3: TGTGCCAGCAGTGAAAAACAGACCTCCTACAATGAGCAGTTCTTC.

The chain employs TRBV14 and TRBJ2-1, with TRBD1 identical over 8 bases. The CDR3 sequence is 15 residues long. CDR1 SGHDN and CDR2 FVKESK come from the germline V gene. J was trimmed by 5 bases and V by 4 bases; bases with no gene match: 7. CDR3 nucleotides: TGTGCCAGCAGCCGACAGGGGTTATGGCACAATGAGCAGTTCTTC. Amino acid sequence: CASSRQGLWHNEQFF.

This clone came up once. This chain joins TRBV6-5 and TRBJ2-5; 7 nucleotides line up with TRBD2. Germline CDR1 reads MNHEY; CDR2 reads SVGAGI. There are 15 residues in the CDR3. After removal of 5 bases from V and 2 bases from J, the junction contained 8 bases not matched to a gene. The CDR3 region is CASSSGGGVQETQYF. Here the CDR3 DNA reads TGTGCCAGCAGTAGCGGTGGGGGGGTACAAGAGACCCAGTACTTC.

This sequence joins TRBV6-6 and TRBJ1-5; a weak D match, TRBD1 (6 bases). There are 16 residues in the CDR3. The V gene lost 4 bases and the J gene lost 2 bases, with 15 bases spanning the gap. Germline V gene data show CDR1 as MNHNY and CDR2 as SVGAGI (reference sequence). CDR3 residues: CASSSLQGRGNQPQHF. The CDR3 coding sequence is TGTGCCAGCAGTTCCTTACAGGGCCGGGGCAATCAGCCCCAGCATTTT.

The chain employs TRBV5-4 and TRBJ2-2; TRBD1 is a possible D gene (6 bases). Germline V lookup: CDR1 SGHNT, CDR2 YYREEE (reference sequence). The CDR3 is made up of 18 amino acids. V lost 3 bases to trimming and J lost 3 bases, with 21 bases between them. In DNA, the CDR3 is TGTGCCAGCAGCTCATTACAGGGTCAAATGGAGGACACCGGGGAGCTGTTTTTT. Translating gives CASSSLQGQMEDTGELFF.

The V and J genes are TRBV19 and TRBJ2-7; the D gene is possibly TRBD2 (5 bases). CDR3 length equals 16 residues. CDR1 is LNHDA and CDR2 is SQIVND in the germline V gene (reference sequence). The V gene lost 3 bases and the J gene lost 2 bases, with 17 bases spanning the gap. Here the CDR3 reads CASSIEGAGNPYEQYF. CDR3 in DNA: TGTGCCAGTAGTATCGAAGGCGCCGGGAACCCCTACGAGCAGTACTTC. Full variable domain (rest looked up from reference TRBV19 and TRBJ2-7): DGGITQSPKYLFRKEGQNVTLSCEQNLNHDAMYWYRQDPGQGLRLIYYSQIVNDFQKGDIAEGYSVSREKKESFPLTVTSAQKNPTAFYLCASSIEGAGNPYEQYFGPGTRLTVT.

This chain links TRBV7-9 with TRBJ1-1, with 8 positions matching TRBD1. J was trimmed by 5 bases and V by 5 bases; bases with no gene match: 7. The CDR3 contains 14 residues. Germline V lookup: CDR1 SEHNR, CDR2 FQNEAQ (reference sequence). The CDR3 sequence: CASSKDRVLTEAFF. In nucleotides, the CDR3 is TGTGCCAGCAGCAAGGACAGGGTTTTGACTGAAGCTTTCTTT.

CDR3 nucleotide sequence: TGCGCCAGCAGGCCTGGCGGGGCCAACGTCCTGACTTTC. Residues: CASRPGGANVLTF. V and J are TRBV5-1 and TRBJ2-6; D is unresolved. V was clipped by 5 bases and J by 4 bases, with 7 bases between them. The CDR3 consists of 13 residues. CDR1 and CDR2 (germline): SGHRS, YFSETQ. The variable domain in full, with the rest retrieved from reference TRBV5-1 and TRBJ2-6, is KAGVTQTPRYLIKTRGQQVTLSCSPISGHRSVSWYQQTPGQGLQFLFEYFSETQRNKGNFPGRFSGRQFSNSRSEMNVSTLELGDSALYLCASRPGGANVLTFGAGSRLTVL.

The chain combines TRBV5-1 with TRBJ1-4; D is uncertain. Germline V CDR1 and CDR2: SGHRS, YFSETQ. Trimming shortened V by 0 bases and J by 6 bases, and 12 bases separated the two germline ends. The CDR3 runs to 15 residues. The CDR3 region has the DNA TGCGCCAGCAGCTTGGCTCCCGGGGTAGATGAAAAACTGTTTTTT. This encodes CASSLAPGVDEKLFF.

This clone is a singleton in its sample. The chain employs TRBV12-3 or TRBV12-4 and TRBJ1-5; no clear D gene. This CDR3 has 12 residues. V lost 3 bases and J lost 7, with 7 bases in between. The CDR3 loop reads CASSFYVQPQHF. As DNA, the CDR3 is TGTGCCAGCAGTTTTTATGTACAGCCCCAGCATTTT.

The sample holds one count of this clone. This chain uses TRBV3-1 (or the pseudogene TRBV3-2) with TRBJ2-7, with D maybe TRBD2 (5 bases). This CDR3 comprises 14 residues. Between the trimmed V and J ends, which lost 3 bases and 0 bases, there was a span of 9 bases. The germline V gene has CDR1 LGHDT and CDR2 YNNKEL (reference sequence). CDR3 in amino acids: CASSHGGNSYEQYF. CDR3 DNA: TGTGCCAGCAGCCACGGAGGCAACTCCTACGAGCAGTACTTC.

V gene TRBV5-4 combines with J gene TRBJ2-1, with 9 bases matching TRBD1. The CDR3 runs to 12 residues. J was trimmed by 12 bases and V by 4 bases; bases with no gene match: 5. CDR1 SGHNT and CDR2 YYREEE come from the germline V gene (reference sequence). The CDR3 DNA follows: TGTGCCAGCAGCCCACAGGGGGCCGGGCAGTTCTTC. Translating gives CASSPQGAGQFF.

This clone was counted once. The rearrangement joins TRBV18 to TRBJ1-2, with 7 positions matching TRBD1. The CDR3 has 15 residues. The trim removed 1 base at V and 3 bases at J, leaving 5 bases unmatched. Per the germline V gene, CDR1 is KGHSH and CDR2 is LQKENI. CDR3 DNA: TGTGCCAGCTCACCACTCGACAGGGCCGACTATGGCTACACCTTC. This gives the protein CASSPLDRADYGYTF.

This clone occurred once. The gene calls are TRBV7-9 and TRBJ1-3; 10 positions match TRBD1. CDR3 size: 19 residues. The germline V gene encodes CDR1 SEHNR and CDR2 FQNEAQ (reference sequence). V was pared by 7 bases and J by 0 bases, with 15 bases of the junction left unmatched. CDR3 sequence (DNA): TGTGCCAGCACCCAACCGGGACAGGGGCTTTCATACTCTGGAAACACCATATATTTT. Translating it yields CASTQPGQGLSYSGNTIYF. The whole variable domain, filled in from reference TRBV7-9 and TRBJ1-3, reads DTGVSQNPRHKITKRGQNVTFRCDPISEHNRLYWYRQTLGQGPEFLTYFQNEAQLEKSRLLSDRFSAERPKGSFSTLEIQRTEQGDSAMYLCASTQPGQGLSYSGNTIYFGEGSWLTVV.

This clone was seen a single time. The chain is built from TRBV29-1 and TRBJ2-1, with 13 bases lining up with TRBD2. The V gene end was trimmed by 7 bases and the J gene end by 7 bases; junction bases not matched to a gene: 13. Germline lookup yields CDR1 SQVTM and CDR2 ANQGSEA. CDR3 size: 16 residues. The CDR3 DNA is TGCAGCGCCACACTTCGACTAGCGGGGGGCTCGAATGAGCAGTTCTTC. Translated, it gives CSATLRLAGGSNEQFF.

This clone was seen a single time. The chain employs TRBV11-2 and TRBJ1-2; 7 positions agree with TRBD1. Trimming at V came to 5 bases and at J to 7 bases, leaving 13 bases not matched to a gene. This CDR3 is built from 15 residues. Germline V gene data show CDR1 as SGHAT and CDR2 as FQNNGV. The CDR3 sequence: CASSRTATGFGGYTF. The CDR3 bases are TGTGCCAGCAGCCGAACGGCGACAGGGTTTGGTGGCTACACCTTC.

J is TRBJ2-3 and V is TRBV7-3; the match to TRBD1 covers 8 bases. CDR1 SGHTA and CDR2 FQGTGA come from the germline V gene. The CDR3 is made up of 17 amino acids. The ends lost 5 bases at V and 2 bases at J; junction bases unmatched: 12. The CDR3 coding sequence is TGTGCCAGCAGCGCACAAGGCGGGACAGGCTCCACAGATACGCAGTATTTT. Protein product: CASSAQGGTGSTDTQYF.

The chain recombines TRBV5-1 with TRBJ1-1, with D maybe TRBD1 (5 bases). V gave up 0 bases and J gave up 6 bases, with 9 bases separating them. This CDR3 comprises 13 residues. Germline-derived CDR1 and CDR2 are SGHRS and YFSETQ. The CDR3 spells CASSLGAGAEAFF. CDR3 nucleotides: TGCGCCAGCAGCTTGGGCGCGGGGGCTGAAGCTTTCTTT. Combining the CDR3 with reference TRBV5-1 and TRBJ1-1 gives the whole variable domain KAGVTQTPRYLIKTRGQQVTLSCSPISGHRSVSWYQQTPGQGLQFLFEYFSETQRNKGNFPGRFSGRQFSNSRSEMNVSTLELGDSALYLCASSLGAGAEAFFGQGTRLTVV.

This clone has only a few counts. The V gene is TRBV7-6, the J gene TRBJ2-7; the match to TRBD2 covers 10 bases. Germline CDR1 is SGHVS and CDR2 is FNYEAQ. The CDR3 is made up of 14 amino acids. J lost 2 bases, V lost 6 bases, and 4 bases had no gene match. For the CDR3, the DNA is TGTGCCAGCAGACCCCTAGCGGGAGCCTACGAGCAGTACTTC. This gives the protein CASRPLAGAYEQYF.

This chain uses TRBV12-3 or TRBV12-4 with TRBJ1-2; no clear D. Trimming left V 6 bases short and J 4 bases short, with 12 bases between. The CDR3 consists of 13 residues. The CDR3 DNA reads as TGTGCCAGCAGGAGAAGATTTGGCTATGGCTACACCTTC. It yields the protein CASRRRFGYGYTF.

This clone came up a few times. The gene calls are TRBV6-5 and TRBJ1-2, with 10 nucleotides matching TRBD1. This CDR3 comprises 12 residues. V shed 11 bases and J 8 bases; nucleotides not matched to a gene: 8. Looked up from germline, CDR1 is MNHEY and CDR2 is SVGAGI. In DNA form, the CDR3 reads TGTGCCGAAGGGGACAGGGGATTCGGCTACACCTTC. It translates to CAEGDRGFGYTF.

The rearrangement joins TRBV18 to TRBJ1-6, with D tentatively TRBD1 (6 bases). The CDR3 runs 17 residues. Germline values: CDR1 KGHSH, CDR2 LQKENI. V was trimmed by 6 bases and J by 7 bases, leaving 22 bases between them. CDR3 in amino acids: CASSREGQSLSNSPLHF. The CDR3 DNA follows: TGTGCCAGCTCCCGGGAAGGACAGAGCTTATCAAATTCACCCCTCCACTTT.

V and J are TRBV7-2 and TRBJ1-2; D may be TRBD1 (6 bases). CDR1 SGHTA and CDR2 FQGNSA come from the germline V gene. Deletions cut 2 bases from V and 0 bases from J, with 13 bases between. The CDR3 is 16 amino acids. CDR3 coding DNA: TGTGCCAGCAGCTTAATGGACAGCGGTGCTAACTATGGCTACACCTTC. The encoded protein is CASSLMDSGANYGYTF.

CDR3 in amino acids: CASSLTLKGPTGELFF. CDR3 coding DNA: TGTGCCAGCAGCTTAACGTTGAAGGGGCCCACCGGGGAGCTGTTTTTT. V is TRBV7-3 and J is TRBJ2-2; weak D call: TRBD1 (5 bases). This CDR3 has 16 amino acids. V was cut by 0 bases and J by 4 bases, with 12 bases left in between. Germline-derived CDR1 and CDR2 are SGHTA and FQGTGA. The whole variable domain, filled in from reference TRBV7-3 and TRBJ2-2, reads GAGVSQTPSNKVTEKGKYVELRCDPISGHTALYWYRQSLGQGPEFLIYFQGTGAADDSGLPNDRFFAVRPEGSVSTLKIQRTERGDSAVYLCASSLTLKGPTGELFFGEGSRLTVL.

This chain uses TRBV6-5 with TRBJ1-1; the D gene is possibly TRBD1 (5 bases). The CDR3 is 13 residues long. The germline gives CDR1 MNHEY, CDR2 SVGAGI. V lost 9 bases and J lost 0, with 11 bases in between. CDR3 nucleotide sequence: TGTGCCAGTTCCCGCAGGGTGAACACTGAAGCTTTCTTT. Protein sequence: CASSRRVNTEAFF.

The chain uses TRBV5-4 and TRBJ1-3; TRBD1 might be the D (5 bases). The CDR3 contains 14 residues. V shed 9 bases and J shed 0 bases, with 13 bases lying between them. Germline V gene lookup returns CDR1 SGHNT and CDR2 YYREEE (reference sequence). CDR3 in amino acids: CATKAGGSGNTIYF. CDR3 in DNA: TGTGCCACCAAGGCCGGGGGCTCTGGAAACACCATATATTTT.

The CDR3 protein is CAWNGPPKLYGYTF. CDR3 nucleotides: TGTGCCTGGAATGGTCCCCCCAAACTCTATGGCTACACCTTC. This rearrangement joins TRBV30 to TRBJ1-2; D remains ambiguous. Trimming pared 4 bases from V and 4 bases from J, leaving 16 bases between. The CDR3 extends over 14 amino acids. Germline-derived CDR1 and CDR2 are GTSNPN and SVGIG (reference sequence).

V and J are TRBV6-1 and TRBJ1-1; D is unresolved. CDR3 length: 15 amino acids. Germline CDR1 reads MNHNS; CDR2 reads SASEGT. Trimming pared 1 base from V and 6 bases from J, leaving 15 bases between. This chain's CDR3 is CASSEVSGSRPEAFF. CDR3 sequence (DNA): TGTGCCAGCAGTGAAGTATCGGGGTCTCGGCCTGAAGCTTTCTTT.

The chain carries TRBV24-1 and TRBJ2-3, with 8 positions matching TRBD1. The CDR3 is 16 residues long. The V segment lost 4 bases and the J segment 6 bases; nucleotides outside the gene matches: 11. Germline-derived CDR1 and CDR2 are KGHDR and SFDVKD. CDR3 bases: TGTGCCACCAGTGACCGCAGTGGCAGGGGGCTGGATACGCAGTATTTT. Translated, it gives CATSDRSGRGLDTQYF.